These 30 T cell receptor beta chains share one sample of origin, sequenced in a study of breast tumors, draining lymph nodes, adjacent tissues. TCRdb passed the multiplex PCR reads through MiXCR, listing each CDR3 protein once. This table has 150,000 to 250,000 distinct CDR3 sequences, approximately 33% appearing once. Axillary draining lymph nodes of breast cancer patients supplied the node samples. Source material: axillary lymph node tissue. The receptor set was obtained from a female donor with breast cancer. Some clones in this sample may be carry-over from other donors' samples.

This clonotype showed up many times. V is TRBV7-9 and J is TRBJ1-2; D may be TRBD1 (5 bases). Germline V gives CDR1 SEHNR, CDR2 FQNEAQ (reference sequence). Trimming shortened V by 5 bases and J by 8 bases, and 15 bases separated the two germline ends. The CDR3 spans 13 residues. The CDR3 loop is CASSRTGNRGYTF. CDR3 DNA sequence: TGTGCCAGCAGCCGTACAGGAAATCGGGGCTACACCTTC.

This clonotype was detected ten times or more. The genes are TRBV2 and TRBJ1-5, with D maybe TRBD1 (5 bases). V was clipped by 7 bases and J by 6 bases, with 16 bases between them. From germline, CDR1 is SNHLY and CDR2 FYNNEI. The CDR3 is 14 residues long. The CDR3 here is CASMRGDRVQPQHF. For the CDR3, the DNA is TGTGCCAGCATGCGAGGGGATAGGGTTCAGCCCCAGCATTTT. The complete variable domain, with remaining parts taken from reference TRBV2 and TRBJ1-5, reads EPEVTQTPSHQVTQMGQEVILRCVPISNHLYFYWYRQILGQKVEFLVSFYNNEISEKSEIFDDQFSVERPDGSNFTLKIRSTKLEDSAMYFCASMRGDRVQPQHFGDGTRLSIL.

This clonotype has a count of ten or more. V is TRBV4-2 and J is TRBJ2-7; TRBD2 aligns across 11 bases. Germline-derived CDR1 and CDR2 are LGHNA and YNFKEQ. Unmatched junction bases numbered 5, after V lost 4 bases and J lost 0 bases. CDR3 length: 16 amino acids. CDR3 sequence: CASSPAGTSGSYEQYF. DNA for the CDR3: TGTGCCAGCAGCCCTGCCGGGACTAGCGGCTCCTACGAGCAGTACTTC.

This sequence joins TRBV20-1 and TRBJ2-7, with a tentative D call TRBD1 (6 bases). The V gene lost 8 bases and the J gene lost 0 bases, with 23 bases spanning the gap. CDR3 length: 16 residues. The germline V gene has CDR1 DFQATT and CDR2 SNEGSKA (reference sequence). The CDR3 protein is CSTGAPNRGHSYEQYF. In DNA form, the CDR3 reads TGCAGTACTGGAGCTCCAAACCGGGGACACTCCTACGAGCAGTACTTC.

The table lists this clonotype with a few counts. The chain uses TRBV20-1 and TRBJ1-1; TRBD1 matches 9 bases. The length of the CDR3 is 14 residues. V was clipped by 6 bases and J by 4 bases; unmatched bases: 9. CDR1 and CDR2 (germline): DFQATT, SNEGSKA (reference sequence). CDR3 sequence: CSAPPGQGATEAFF. In nucleotides, the CDR3 is TGCAGTGCGCCTCCGGGACAGGGAGCCACTGAAGCTTTCTTT.

As regards this clonotype: A much larger clone lies a single base off, so this may be a read error. The chain links TRBV20-1 to TRBJ1-2; D is unresolved. CDR3 length: 14 amino acids. Germline assignment: CDR1 DFQATT and CDR2 SNEGSKA (reference sequence). The V end lost 3 bases, the J end lost 4 bases, and 15 bases lay between the germline ends. This CDR3 reads CSASQGNDSYGYTF. The CDR3 DNA is TGCAGTGCTAGTCAAGGGAATGATAGCTATGGCTACACCTTC.

The chain is built from TRBV10-3 and TRBJ2-7; 12 bases fit TRBD2. Looked up from germline, CDR1 is ENHRY and CDR2 is SYGVKD. J lost 7 bases, V lost 6 bases, and 7 bases had no gene match. CDR3 length: 14 residues. For the CDR3, the DNA is TGTGCCATCAGAGCTACTAGCGGGGGGAATGAGCAGTACTTC. Protein: CAIRATSGGNEQYF.

This clonotype was seen repeatedly, ten times or more. The rearrangement links TRBV20-1 to TRBJ1-5; D is perhaps TRBD1 (5 bases). This CDR3 is 16 amino acids long. The ends were cut back, 3 bases at V and 3 bases at J, with 18 bases in the middle. Germline CDR1 reads DFQATT; CDR2 reads SNEGSKA (reference sequence). The CDR3 DNA follows: TGCAGTGCTAGGGGCGGTGTTAGGGGCAACAATCAGCCCCAGCATTTT. Residues: CSARGGVRGNNQPQHF.

This clonotype appeared many times. V and J are TRBV7-9 and TRBJ2-3, with TRBD2 matching 8 bases. This CDR3 spans 15 amino acids. Losses at the gene ends were 4 bases for V and 0 bases for J; bases not matched to a gene: 3. In germline, CDR1 is SEHNR, CDR2 FQNEAQ (reference sequence). CDR3 sequence reads: CASSYSGGSTDTQYF. DNA for the CDR3: TGTGCCAGCAGCTATTCGGGGGGGAGCACAGATACGCAGTATTTT. Combining the CDR3 with reference TRBV7-9 and TRBJ2-3 gives the whole variable domain DTGVSQNPRHKITKRGQNVTFRCDPISEHNRLYWYRQTLGQGPEFLTYFQNEAQLEKSRLLSDRFSAERPKGSFSTLEIQRTEQGDSAMYLCASSYSGGSTDTQYFGPGTRLTVL.

This clonotype was found many times. The chain uses TRBV18 and TRBJ2-3; TRBD1 is a possible D gene (6 bases). CDR3 length equals 15 residues. The V gene lost 6 bases and the J gene lost 3 bases, with 16 bases spanning the gap. Germline V CDR1 and CDR2: KGHSH, LQKENI. The CDR3: CASSSLGQGTDTQYF. DNA of the CDR3: TGTGCCAGCTCCTCCCTTGGTCAGGGGACAGATACGCAGTATTTT.

Here the CDR3 reads CSATRKGGSPLHF. The CDR3 DNA sequence: TGCAGTGCCACCCGGAAGGGAGGCTCACCCCTCCACTTT. The chain couples TRBV20-1 to TRBJ1-6; D gene uncertain. The CDR3 spans 13 residues. Germline assignment: CDR1 DFQATT and CDR2 SNEGSKA (reference sequence). The ends were cut back, 6 bases at V and 10 bases at J, with 16 bases in the middle.

Comments on this clonotype: Since the CDR3 does not end with the conserved phenylalanine or tryptophan, this likely comes from a read error. The chain carries TRBV5-4 and TRBJ2-5; D is possibly TRBD1 or TRBD2 (5 bases each). V gave up 3 bases and J gave up 5 bases, with 14 bases separating them. Looked up from germline, CDR1 is SGHNT and CDR2 is YYREEE (reference sequence). The CDR3 is 14 residues long. CDR3 nucleotide sequence: TGTGCCAGCAGCTCGATGAGGGGTAGGGAGACCCAGTACTCC. Protein: CASSSMRGRETQYS.

This chain uses TRBV18 with TRBJ2-1; D call uncertain. The germline V gene has CDR1 KGHSH and CDR2 LQKENI. V was cut by 9 bases and J by 5 bases, with 14 bases left in between. The CDR3 sequence is 13 residues long. DNA for the CDR3: TGTGCCAGACTCCGTGGAGTTGACAATGAGCAGTTCTTC. As protein: CARLRGVDNEQFF.

This clonotype was counted at least ten times. The chain combines TRBV20-1 with TRBJ2-3; TRBD2 matches 7 bases. The CDR3 extends over 15 amino acids. In germline, CDR1 is DFQATT, CDR2 SNEGSKA (reference sequence). Trimming cost V 6 bases and J 5 bases; bases outside gene matches: 14. CDR3 DNA: TGCAGTGCGACACCCTTTATGGGGGGGATAGATACGCAGTATTTT. This sequence encodes CSATPFMGGIDTQYF.

This clonotype was observed a few times. Being one base from a much bigger clone, this may be a read error. The chain recombines TRBV7-3 with TRBJ2-2; D uncertain. Germline V lookup: CDR1 SGHTA, CDR2 FQGTGA. The CDR3 is 14 amino acids. CDR3 amino acids: CASGLSATAGELFF. CDR3 DNA sequence: TGTGCCAGCGGCTTAAGTGCTACCGCCGGGGAGCTGTTTTTT.

In this sample, this clonotype turned up many times. The chain couples TRBV2 to TRBJ1-2; D not resolved. The germline V and J ends were trimmed by 0 bases and 5 bases, with 16 bases remaining between them. The CDR3 has 16 residues. Germline V gives CDR1 SNHLY, CDR2 FYNNEI. CDR3 sequence: CASSEARARAGYGYTF. The CDR3 DNA follows: TGTGCCAGCAGTGAAGCGCGGGCACGGGCTGGGTATGGCTACACCTTC.

This clonotype came up many times. V gene TRBV9 combines with J gene TRBJ1-2, with 7 bases aligning to TRBD1. The V segment lost 4 bases and the J segment 8 bases; nucleotides outside the gene matches: 11. Germline CDR1 reads SGDLS; CDR2 reads YYNGEE. The CDR3 is 14 residues long. CDR3 in amino acids: CASSTLTGKNGYTF. The CDR3 coding sequence is TGTGCCAGCAGCACCTTGACAGGGAAGAACGGCTACACCTTC.

This clonotype was recorded only once. It is likely a read error, because the conserved phenylalanine at the end of the CDR3 is missing. No DNA is shown, since the ends of the CDR3 on it are uncertain; the CDR3 is the one TCRdb lists. The V gene is TRBV14, the J gene TRBJ1-6. CDR1 SGHDN and CDR2 FVKESK come from the germline V gene. From its first to its last residue, the CDR3 has 15 amino acids. CDR3 loop: CASSQINDYNSPPHS.

The chain employs TRBV14 and TRBJ2-5, with 11 nucleotides matching TRBD2. Germline V gene lookup returns CDR1 SGHDN and CDR2 FVKESK. The CDR3 has 14 residues. V was clipped by 1 base and J by 6 bases; unmatched bases: 1. In DNA form, the CDR3 reads TGTGCCAGCAGCCAAGCTAGCGGGAGGAAGACCCAGTACTTC. Encoded protein: CASSQASGRKTQYF.

In this sample, this clonotype turned up once. The rearrangement links TRBV7-9 to TRBJ2-5; possibly TRBD2 for D (5 bases). V lost 8 bases and J lost 11, with 9 bases in between. This CDR3 comprises 9 residues. The germline gives CDR1 SEHNR, CDR2 FQNEAQ (reference sequence). Written as DNA, the CDR3 is TGTGCCAGCGGGAGACCTCAGTACTTC. This gives the protein CASGRPQYF.

The sample holds many counts of this clonotype. The chain joins TRBV5-8 to TRBJ2-3, with D uncertain. This CDR3 has 15 amino acids. Looked up from germline, CDR1 is SGHTS and CDR2 is YDEGEE. Trimming left V 6 bases short and J 0 bases short, with 14 bases between. The CDR3 bases are TGTGCCAGCACCCCGCTCCCCTCTAGCACAGATACGCAGTATTTT. It is translated as CASTPLPSSTDTQYF. Full variable domain (outside the CDR3, taken from reference TRBV5-8 and TRBJ2-3): EAGVTQSPTHLIKTRGQQATLRCSPISGHTSVYWYQQALGLGLQFLLWYDEGEERNRGNFPPRFSGRQFPNYSSELNVNALELEDSALYLCASTPLPSSTDTQYFGPGTRLTVL.

The chain joins TRBV29-1 to TRBJ1-4, with D possibly being TRBD1 (5 bases). Germline CDR1 is SQVTM and CDR2 is ANQGSEA. The CDR3 spans 17 residues. Trimming stripped 2 bases from V and 5 bases from J, with 21 bases between. The CDR3 nucleotides are TGCAGCGTTGAAAGAACGGGGGACCCCTCCTACAATGAAAAACTGTTTTTT. It translates to CSVERTGDPSYNEKLFF.

Ten or more counts support this clonotype. The V gene is TRBV6-6, the J gene TRBJ2-7; D is perhaps TRBD1 or TRBD2 (5 bases each). The germline V and J ends were trimmed by 5 bases and 7 bases, with 12 bases remaining between them. The CDR3 loop spans 12 amino acids. Germline assignment: CDR1 MNHNY and CDR2 SVGAGI (reference sequence). This chain's CDR3 is CASSHGWGEQYF. The CDR3 DNA reads as TGTGCCAGCAGTCACGGGTGGGGGGAGCAGTACTTC.

The chain has TRBV29-1 and TRBJ1-6; TRBD1 might be the D (5 bases). CDR1 is SQVTM, CDR2 ANQGSEA, per germline. The ends were cut back, 8 bases at V and 5 bases at J, with 10 bases in the middle. CDR3 length: 12 amino acids. The CDR3 sequence is CSSGLNNSPLHF. The CDR3 region has the DNA TGCAGCTCGGGACTGAATAATTCACCCCTCCACTTT.

This chain joins TRBV12-3 or TRBV12-4 and TRBJ1-2; TRBD1 matches 8 bases. The J segment lost 6 bases and the V segment lost 6 bases, leaving 9 bases of the junction unmatched. The CDR3 spans 14 residues. CDR3 protein: CASRQSGTGNGYTF. The CDR3 nucleotides read TGTGCCAGCAGGCAAAGCGGGACAGGCAATGGCTACACCTTC.

The table lists this clonotype with many counts. The chain links TRBV14 to TRBJ1-3; D not resolved. The V and J ends lost 1 base and 1 base respectively, with 5 bases between them. Per germline, CDR1 SGHDN and CDR2 FVKESK. This CDR3 has 14 residues. The CDR3 DNA reads TGTGCCAGCAGCCAAGTAGGGTCTGGAAACACCATATATTTT. Translation: CASSQVGSGNTIYF.

This clonotype occurred a few times. The chain carries TRBV5-5 and TRBJ1-2, with 10 bases matching TRBD1. There are 17 residues in the CDR3. V dropped 0 bases and J dropped 2; count of bases not matched to a gene: 7. Germline loops: CDR1 SGHKS, CDR2 YYEKEE (reference sequence). The CDR3 here is CASSLEFLGQGNYGYTF. In DNA, the CDR3 is TGTGCCAGCAGCTTGGAATTTTTGGGACAGGGGAACTATGGCTACACCTTC. The full variable domain, in which reference TRBV5-5 and TRBJ1-2 provide the parts outside the CDR3, is DAGVTQSPTHLIKTRGQQVTLRCSPISGHKSVSWYQQVLGQGPQFIFQYYEKEERGRGNFPDRFSARQFPNYSSELNVNALLLGDSALYLCASSLEFLGQGNYGYTFGSGTRLTVV.

This clonotype occurred many times. The J gene is TRBJ2-7, the V gene TRBV25-1; perhaps TRBD1 as D (6 bases). The CDR3 has 14 amino acids. The V gene lost 7 bases and the J gene lost 0 bases, with 13 bases spanning the gap. Germline values: CDR1 MGHDK, CDR2 SYGVNS. The CDR3 sequence is CASTRTANSYEQYF. The CDR3 nucleotides read TGTGCCAGCACGAGGACAGCCAACTCCTACGAGCAGTACTTC.

This chain uses TRBV28 with TRBJ1-1; no reliable D call. This CDR3 has 15 residues. The V gene's germline CDR1 is MDHEN and CDR2 SYDVKM. V was trimmed by 4 bases and J by 5 bases, leaving 17 bases between them. The CDR3 reads CASSSPGRAGTEAFF. CDR3 nucleotides: TGTGCCAGCAGTTCCCCGGGAAGGGCCGGGACTGAAGCTTTCTTT.

The rearrangement uses TRBV5-6 and TRBJ2-3, with D maybe TRBD1 (6 bases). The V gene's germline CDR1 is SGHDT and CDR2 YYEEEE. This CDR3 is 15 amino acids long. Trimming cost V 0 bases and J 7 bases, with 15 bases left between them. Written as DNA, the CDR3 is TGTGCCAGCAGCTTGGTAGGCAGAGGGGGTAATACGCAGTATTTT. Residues: CASSLVGRGGNTQYF.